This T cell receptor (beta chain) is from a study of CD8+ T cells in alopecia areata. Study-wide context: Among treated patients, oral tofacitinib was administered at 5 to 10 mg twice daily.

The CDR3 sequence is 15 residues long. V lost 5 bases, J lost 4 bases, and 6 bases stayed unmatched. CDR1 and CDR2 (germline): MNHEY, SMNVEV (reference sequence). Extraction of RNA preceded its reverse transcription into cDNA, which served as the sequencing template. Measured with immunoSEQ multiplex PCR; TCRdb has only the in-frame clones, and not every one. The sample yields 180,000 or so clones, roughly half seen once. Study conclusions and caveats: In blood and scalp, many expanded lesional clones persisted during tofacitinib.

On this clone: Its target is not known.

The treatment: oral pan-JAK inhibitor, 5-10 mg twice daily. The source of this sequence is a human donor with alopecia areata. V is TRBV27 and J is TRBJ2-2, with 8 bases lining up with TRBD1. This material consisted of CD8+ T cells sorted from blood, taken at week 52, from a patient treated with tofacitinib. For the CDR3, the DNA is TGTGCCAGCAGTACCGGGACAGGAGGCACCGGGGAGCTGTTTTTT. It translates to CASSTGTGGTGELFF.